These 5 T cell receptor beta chains share one sample of origin, sequenced in a study of blood T cell repertoires in COVID-19. Generated by immunoSEQ multiplex PCR, the TCRdb table keeps only in-frame clones and is missing some. The sample yields about 54,000 clones, just over 85% seen once. Specimen: peripheral blood. Every receptor here comes from a human donor in a cohort sampled during active COVID-19.

The chain carries TRBV2 and TRBJ2-1, with TRBD1 as a possible D gene (6 bases). CDR1 and CDR2 (germline): SNHLY, FYNNEI. V lost 2 bases, J lost 1 base, and 9 bases lay in between. The CDR3 has 15 amino acids. The CDR3 loop reads CASSEFQGSYNEQFF. DNA of the CDR3: TGTGCCAGCAGTGAATTTCAGGGGTCCTACAATGAGCAGTTCTTC.

The sample holds a few counts of this clone. This chain connects TRBV6-5 to TRBJ2-3, with D possibly matching TRBD2 (7 bases). This CDR3 comprises 15 residues. Per germline, CDR1 MNHEY and CDR2 SVGAGI. The germline V and J ends were trimmed by 1 base and 5 bases, with 13 bases remaining between them. As DNA, the CDR3 is TGTGCCAGCAGTTACTTGGGGGGGGGCCAAGATACGCAGTATTTT. This codes for CASSYLGGGQDTQYF.

This chain connects TRBV7-2 to TRBJ1-5; possible D gene TRBD1, 5 bases. V was shortened by 0 bases and J by 2 bases, with 8 bases between the two germline ends. From germline, CDR1 is SGHTA and CDR2 FQGNSA. The CDR3 sequence is 15 residues long. DNA for the CDR3: TGTGCCAGCAGCTTAGCAGGGGTCCGCAATCAGCCCCAGCATTTT. Protein sequence: CASSLAGVRNQPQHF. Based on the CDR3 plus reference TRBV7-2 and TRBJ1-5, the full variable domain is GAGVSQSPSNKVTEKGKDVELRCDPISGHTALYWYRQSLGQGLEFLIYFQGNSAPDKSGLPSDRFSAERTGGSVSTLTIQRTQQEDSAVYLCASSLAGVRNQPQHFGDGTRLSIL.

The chain combines TRBV7-8 with TRBJ2-5; a weak D match, TRBD2 (5 bases). CDR3 length equals 15 residues. Germline CDR1 is SGHVS and CDR2 is FQNEAQ. The V and J ends lost 5 bases and 5 bases respectively, with 18 bases between them. In nucleotides, the CDR3 is TGTGCCAGCAGCCCTCGGGGATCCACCGGGGAGACCCAGTACTTC. This encodes CASSPRGSTGETQYF.

This chain links TRBV13 with TRBJ2-5, with TRBD2 matching 14 bases. The length of the CDR3 is 16 residues. Trimming at V came to 5 bases and at J to 2 bases, leaving 4 bases not matched to a gene. Germline loops: CDR1 PRHDT, CDR2 FYEKMQ (reference sequence). CDR3 amino acids: CASSLGLAGAQETQYF. Written as DNA, the CDR3 is TGTGCCAGCAGCCTGGGACTAGCGGGAGCACAAGAGACCCAGTACTTC.